This T cell receptor beta chain was sequenced for a study of cytomegalovirus exposure and HLA in healthy donors. Study-level points and caveats: As a later analysis showed, a missense DCLRE1C variant was linked to trimming of TCR beta V- and J-genes. Within an earlier analysis, most TCR beta V segments proved productive either about 87% or about 30% of the time. The study dropped some indistinguishable V segments, TRBV6-2 and TRBV6-3 among them. An analysis was carried out later, and it reportedly showed fewer N-insertions in an Asian-associated ancestry cluster than the approximately 660-donor mean.

With 7 bases clipped from V and 3 bases from J, the junction kept 3 bases outside the gene matches. CDR3 length: 13 amino acids. Per germline, CDR1 SQVTM and CDR2 ANQGSEA. Points on this clone: Its antigen is not known.

Primers: 60 Vbeta forward and 13 Jbeta reverse. The assay was immunoSEQ multiplex PCR, and TCRdb's table has in-frame clones only and misses some. The table has 30,000 to 50,000 clones, approximately 70% seen once. This sequence originates from a man aged 35-49 years in good health and CMV-seronegative. This chain connects TRBV29-1 to TRBJ1-2; the match to TRBD1 covers 12 bases. Sequenced: PBMCs. This CDR3 is CSAGTGGDYGYTF. CDR3 bases: TGCAGCGCTGGGACAGGGGGCGACTATGGCTACACCTTC.